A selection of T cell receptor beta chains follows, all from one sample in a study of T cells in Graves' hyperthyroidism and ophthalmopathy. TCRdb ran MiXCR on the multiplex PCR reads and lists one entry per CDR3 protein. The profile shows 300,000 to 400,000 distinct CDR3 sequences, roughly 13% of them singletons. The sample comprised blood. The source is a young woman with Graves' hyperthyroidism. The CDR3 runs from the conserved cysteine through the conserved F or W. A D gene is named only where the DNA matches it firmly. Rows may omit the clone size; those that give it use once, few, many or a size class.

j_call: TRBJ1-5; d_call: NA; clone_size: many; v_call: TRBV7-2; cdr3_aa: CASSLGADVSNQPQHF; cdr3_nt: TGTGCCAGCAGCTTAGGAGCCGATGTCAGCAATCAGCCCCAGCATTTT
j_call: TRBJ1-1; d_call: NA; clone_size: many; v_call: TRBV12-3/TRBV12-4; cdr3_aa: CASSYARDTNTEAFF; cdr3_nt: TGTGCCAGCAGTTACGCCCGGGATACGAACACTGAAGCTTTCTTT
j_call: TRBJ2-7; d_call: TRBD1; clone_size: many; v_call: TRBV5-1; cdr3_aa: CASSLLDRADEQYF; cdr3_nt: TGCGCCAGCAGCTTACTTGACAGGGCTGACGAGCAGTACTTC
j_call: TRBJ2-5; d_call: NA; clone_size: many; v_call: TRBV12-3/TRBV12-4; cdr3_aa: CASSLERKETQYF; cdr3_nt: TGTGCCAGCAGCCTTGAGAGAAAAGAGACCCAGTACTTC
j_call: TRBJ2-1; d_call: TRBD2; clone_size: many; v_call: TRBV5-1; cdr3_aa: CASTYLGLATDNEQFF; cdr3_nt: TGCGCCAGCACTTACCTCGGACTAGCCACTGACAATGAGCAGTTCTTC
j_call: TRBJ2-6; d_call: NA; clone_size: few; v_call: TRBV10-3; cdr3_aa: CAISESRRVSSGANVLTF; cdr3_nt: TGTGCCATCAGTGAGTCGCGCAGGGTCTCTTCTGGGGCCAACGTCCTGACTTTC
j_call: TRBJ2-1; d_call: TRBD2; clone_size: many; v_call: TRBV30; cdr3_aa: CADKGLAVYNEQFF; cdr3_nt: TGTGCTGACAAGGGACTAGCGGTCTACAATGAGCAGTTCTTC
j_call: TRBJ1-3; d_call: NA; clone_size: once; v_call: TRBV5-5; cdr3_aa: CASSIIGLPGNTIYF; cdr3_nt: TGTGCCAGCAGCATAATAGGCCTCCCTGGAAACACCATATATTTT
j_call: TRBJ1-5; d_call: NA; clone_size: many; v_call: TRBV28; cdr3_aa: CASSLLQGYQPQHF; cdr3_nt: TGTGCCAGCAGCCTCCTTCAGGGGTACCAGCCCCAGCATTTT
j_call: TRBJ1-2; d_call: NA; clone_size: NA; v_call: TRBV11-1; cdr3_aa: CASSSFPENYGYTF; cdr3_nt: TGTGCCAGCAGCTCTTTCCCAGAGAACTATGGCTACACCTTC
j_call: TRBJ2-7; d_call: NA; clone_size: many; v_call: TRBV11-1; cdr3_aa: CASSLAGPAYEQYF; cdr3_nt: TGTGCCAGCAGCTTGGCGGGGCCGGCCTACGAGCAGTACTTC
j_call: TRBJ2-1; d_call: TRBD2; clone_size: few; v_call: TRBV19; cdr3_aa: CASKTSGTFSYNEQFF; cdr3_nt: TGTGCCAGTAAGACTAGCGGGACCTTCTCCTACAATGAGCAGTTCTTC
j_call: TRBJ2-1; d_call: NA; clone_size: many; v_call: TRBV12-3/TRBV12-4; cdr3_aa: CASSALGGRHNEQFF; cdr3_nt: TGTGCCAGCAGCGCTCTTGGGGGGAGGCACAATGAGCAGTTCTTC
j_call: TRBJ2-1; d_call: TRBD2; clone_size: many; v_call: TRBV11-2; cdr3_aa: CASSPQAGGPNNEQFF; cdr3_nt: TGTGCCAGCAGCCCCCAAGCGGGAGGGCCCAACAATGAGCAGTTCTTC
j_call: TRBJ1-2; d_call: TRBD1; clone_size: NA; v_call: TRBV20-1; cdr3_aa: CSARDGTVYGYTF; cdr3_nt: TGCAGTGCTAGAGACGGGACAGTCTATGGCTACACCTTC
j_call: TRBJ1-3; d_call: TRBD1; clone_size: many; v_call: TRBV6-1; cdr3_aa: CASSSDRGNTIYF; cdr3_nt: TGTGCCAGCAGCTCGGACAGGGGAAACACCATATATTTT
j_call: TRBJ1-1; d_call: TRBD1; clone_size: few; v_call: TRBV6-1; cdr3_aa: CASSEGVGQPNTEAFF; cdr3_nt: TGTGCCAGCAGTGAAGGGGTGGGACAGCCGAACACTGAAGCTTTCTTT
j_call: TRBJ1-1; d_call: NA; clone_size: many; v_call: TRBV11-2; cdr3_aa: CASGMSYTEAFF; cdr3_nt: TGTGCCTCAGGGATGTCGTACACTGAAGCTTTCTTT
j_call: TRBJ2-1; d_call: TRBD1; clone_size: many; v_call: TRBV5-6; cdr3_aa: CASSADRGIIYNEQFF; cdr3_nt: TGTGCCAGCAGCGCGGACAGGGGAATTATCTACAATGAGCAGTTCTTC
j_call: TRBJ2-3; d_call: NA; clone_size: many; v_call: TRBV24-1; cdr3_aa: CATSDWGSSTDTQYF; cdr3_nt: TGTGCCACCAGTGATTGGGGATCTAGCACAGATACGCAGTATTTT
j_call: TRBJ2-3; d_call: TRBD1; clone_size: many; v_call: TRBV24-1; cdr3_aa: CATSDLGTGGEDTQYF; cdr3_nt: TGTGCCACCAGTGATTTGGGGACAGGGGGCGAAGATACGCAGTATTTT
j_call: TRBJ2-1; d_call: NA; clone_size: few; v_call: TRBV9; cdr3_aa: CASSVAPGGHNEQFF; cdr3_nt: TGTGCCAGCAGCGTAGCTCCGGGGGGCCACAATGAGCAGTTCTTC
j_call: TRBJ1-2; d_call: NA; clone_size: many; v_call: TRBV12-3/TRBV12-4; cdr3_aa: CASSLKPHALTLGYTF; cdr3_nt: TGTGCCAGCAGTTTGAAGCCCCATGCTTTAACTCTTGGCTACACCTTC
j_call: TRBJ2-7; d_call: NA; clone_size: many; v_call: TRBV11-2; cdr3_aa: CASRHIQERYEQYF; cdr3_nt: TGTGCCAGCAGACACATACAGGAAAGGTACGAGCAGTACTTC
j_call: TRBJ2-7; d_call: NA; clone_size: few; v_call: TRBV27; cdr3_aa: CASSPYLISQIPTNEQYF; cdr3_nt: TGTGCCAGCAGCCCTTATTTAATTTCGCAGATCCCCACCAACGAGCAGTACTTC
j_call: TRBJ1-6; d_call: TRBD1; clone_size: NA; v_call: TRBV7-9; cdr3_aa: CASSLGTGADNSPLHF; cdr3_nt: TGTGCCAGCAGCTTAGGGACAGGGGCTGATAATTCACCCCTCCACTTT